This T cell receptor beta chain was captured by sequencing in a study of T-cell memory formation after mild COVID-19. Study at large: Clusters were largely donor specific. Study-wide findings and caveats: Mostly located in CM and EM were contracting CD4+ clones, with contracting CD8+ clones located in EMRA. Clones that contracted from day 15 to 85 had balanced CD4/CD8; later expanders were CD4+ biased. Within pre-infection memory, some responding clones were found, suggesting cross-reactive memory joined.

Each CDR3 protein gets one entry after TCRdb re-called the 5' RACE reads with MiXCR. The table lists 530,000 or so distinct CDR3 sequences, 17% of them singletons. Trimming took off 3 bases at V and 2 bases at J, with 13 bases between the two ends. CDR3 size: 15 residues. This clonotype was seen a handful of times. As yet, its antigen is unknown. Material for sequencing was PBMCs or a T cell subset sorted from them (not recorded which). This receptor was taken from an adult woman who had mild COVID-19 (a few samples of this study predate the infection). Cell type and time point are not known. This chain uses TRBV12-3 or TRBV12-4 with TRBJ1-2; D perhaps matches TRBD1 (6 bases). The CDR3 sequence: CASSFIGGANYGYTF. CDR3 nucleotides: TGTGCCAGCAGTTTTATTGGGGGCGCCAACTATGGCTACACCTTC.